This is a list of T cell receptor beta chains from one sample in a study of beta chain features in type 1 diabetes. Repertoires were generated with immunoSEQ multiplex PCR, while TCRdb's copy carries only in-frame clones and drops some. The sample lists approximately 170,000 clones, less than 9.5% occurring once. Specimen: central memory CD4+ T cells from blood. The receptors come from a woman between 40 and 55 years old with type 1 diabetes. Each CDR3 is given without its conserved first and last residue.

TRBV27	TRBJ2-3	ASSPGGATQY
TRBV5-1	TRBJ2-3	ASSLTSGSSVATDTQY
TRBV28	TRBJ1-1	ASIFGGGGSTNTEAF
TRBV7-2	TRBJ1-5	ASSSQGIGGQPQH
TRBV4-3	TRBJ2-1	ASSQDRLAGRGEQF
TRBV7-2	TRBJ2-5	ASSAWSKGATETQY
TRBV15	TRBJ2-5	ASGVTYQETQY
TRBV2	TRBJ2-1	ASSLTGNEQF
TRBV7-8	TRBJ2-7	ASSLVSGLSGTYEQY
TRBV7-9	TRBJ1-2	ASSARDRGQYGYT
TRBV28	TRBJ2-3	ASSVVTDTQY